This T cell receptor (beta chain) was sequenced in a study of cytomegalovirus exposure and HLA in healthy donors. General study points: For TCR beta chains, V- and J-gene trimming was later linked to a missense DCLRE1C variant. CMV serostatus alone was available as immune exposure information.

The PCR ran on 60 Vbeta and 13 Jbeta primers. TCRdb keeps only in-frame clones here, not all; method: immunoSEQ multiplex PCR. The data show 100,000 to 150,000 clones, roughly 74% seen once. As to this clone: No antigen is known for it.

What was sequenced was PBMCs. The clonotype was recovered from a woman between 45 and 65 years old in good health and CMV-seropositive.

The CDR3 coding sequence is TGTGCCAGCAGTCCCAGGGGCGAAATCTACGAGCAGTACTTC. This gives the protein CASSPRGEIYEQYF. This chain links TRBV27 with TRBJ2-7; the D gene is possibly TRBD1 (6 bases). Germline-derived CDR1 and CDR2 are MNHEY and SMNVEV (reference sequence). The CDR3 extends over 14 amino acids. Trimming took 5 bases from V and 3 from J, leaving 14 bases between them.